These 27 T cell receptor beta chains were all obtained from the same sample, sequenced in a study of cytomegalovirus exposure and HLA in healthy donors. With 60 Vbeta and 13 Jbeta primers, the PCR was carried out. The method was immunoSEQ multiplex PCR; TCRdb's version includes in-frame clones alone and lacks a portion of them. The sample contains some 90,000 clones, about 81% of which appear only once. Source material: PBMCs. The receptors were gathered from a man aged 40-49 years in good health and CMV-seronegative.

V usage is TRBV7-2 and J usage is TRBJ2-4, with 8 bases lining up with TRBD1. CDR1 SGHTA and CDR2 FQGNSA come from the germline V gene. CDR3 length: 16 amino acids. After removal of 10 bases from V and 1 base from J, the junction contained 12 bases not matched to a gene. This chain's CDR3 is CATNPGGGFAKNIQYF. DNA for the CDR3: TGTGCCACCAATCCAGGGGGCGGTTTCGCCAAAAACATTCAGTACTTC.

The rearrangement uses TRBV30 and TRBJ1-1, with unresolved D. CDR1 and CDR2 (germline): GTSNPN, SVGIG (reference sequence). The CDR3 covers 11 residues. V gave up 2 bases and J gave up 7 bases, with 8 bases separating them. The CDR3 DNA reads TGTGCCTGGAGTCGGGGTATTGAAGCTTTCTTT. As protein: CAWSRGIEAFF.

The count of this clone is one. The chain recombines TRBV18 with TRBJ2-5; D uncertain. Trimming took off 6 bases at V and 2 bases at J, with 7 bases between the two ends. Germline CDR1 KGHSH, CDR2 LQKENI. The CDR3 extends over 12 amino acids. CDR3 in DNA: TGTGCCAGCTCCAGTGTACAAGAGACCCAGTACTTC. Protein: CASSSVQETQYF.

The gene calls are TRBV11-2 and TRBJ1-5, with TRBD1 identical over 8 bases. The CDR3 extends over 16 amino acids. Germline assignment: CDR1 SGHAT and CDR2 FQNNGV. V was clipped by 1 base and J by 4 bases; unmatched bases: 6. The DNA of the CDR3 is TGTGCCAGCAGCTTAGGGAAGACAGGGGCAAATCAGCCCCAGCATTTT. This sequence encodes CASSLGKTGANQPQHF.

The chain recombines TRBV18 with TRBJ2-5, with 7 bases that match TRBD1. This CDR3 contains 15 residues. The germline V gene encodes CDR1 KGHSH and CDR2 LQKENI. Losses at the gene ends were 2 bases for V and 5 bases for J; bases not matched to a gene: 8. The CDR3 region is CASSPRQGVSETQYF. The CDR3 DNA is TGTGCCAGCTCACCAAGGCAGGGGGTATCGGAGACCCAGTACTTC.

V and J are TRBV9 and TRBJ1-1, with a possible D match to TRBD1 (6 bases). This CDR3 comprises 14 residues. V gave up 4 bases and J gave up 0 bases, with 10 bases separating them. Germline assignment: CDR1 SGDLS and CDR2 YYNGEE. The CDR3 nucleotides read TGTGCCAGCAGCCCCGGGACAATGAACACTGAAGCTTTCTTT. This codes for CASSPGTMNTEAFF.

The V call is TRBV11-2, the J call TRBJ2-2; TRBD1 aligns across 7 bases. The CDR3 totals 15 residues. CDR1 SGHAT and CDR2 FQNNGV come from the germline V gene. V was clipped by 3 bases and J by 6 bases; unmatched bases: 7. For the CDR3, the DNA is TGTGCCAGCAGCTTGGTTACAGGGGCCGCCGGGGAGCTGTTTTTT. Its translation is CASSLVTGAAGELFF.

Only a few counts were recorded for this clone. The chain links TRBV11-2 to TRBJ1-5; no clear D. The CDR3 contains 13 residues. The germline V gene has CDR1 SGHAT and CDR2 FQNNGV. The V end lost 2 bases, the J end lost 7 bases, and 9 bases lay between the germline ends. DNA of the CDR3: TGTGCCAGCAGCTTACGTCTGTCGCAGCCCCAGCATTTT. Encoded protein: CASSLRLSQPQHF.

CDR3 DNA sequence: TGTGCCAGCAGCGTGAACAGGGATATCGCAGATACGCAGTATTTT. This sequence encodes CASSVNRDIADTQYF. V and J are TRBV9 and TRBJ2-3; D may be TRBD1 (6 bases). The germline V and J ends were trimmed by 2 bases and 4 bases, with 14 bases remaining between them. CDR3 length: 15 amino acids. Germline values: CDR1 SGDLS, CDR2 YYNGEE.

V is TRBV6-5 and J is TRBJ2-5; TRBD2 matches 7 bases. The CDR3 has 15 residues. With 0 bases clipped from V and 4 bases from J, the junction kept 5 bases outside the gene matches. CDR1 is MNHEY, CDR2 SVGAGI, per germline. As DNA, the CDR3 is TGTGCCAGCAGTTACTCGGGGGGGGGAGGAGAGACCCAGTACTTC. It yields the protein CASSYSGGGGETQYF.

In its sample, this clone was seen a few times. The CDR3 DNA reads TGCGCCAGCAGCGAAACGGACAGGGACTATGGCTACACCTTC. Protein sequence: CASSETDRDYGYTF. The chain combines TRBV5-1 with TRBJ1-2; 8 nucleotides agree with TRBD1. Germline CDR1 and CDR2: SGHRS and YFSETQ. Trimming removed 4 bases from V and 3 bases from J; junction bases left unmatched: 5. CDR3 length: 14 residues. Looking up the rest from reference TRBV5-1 and TRBJ1-2 gives the full variable domain: KAGVTQTPRYLIKTRGQQVTLSCSPISGHRSVSWYQQTPGQGLQFLFEYFSETQRNKGNFPGRFSGRQFSNSRSEMNVSTLELGDSALYLCASSETDRDYGYTFGSGTRLTVV.

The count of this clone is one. The DNA of the CDR3 is TGCGCCAGCAGCCAAGAGTGGGGAGCGGGGGGTCGGGAGCAGTACTTC. Protein sequence: CASSQEWGAGGREQYF. This chain uses TRBV4-1 with TRBJ2-7, with 9 bases aligning to TRBD2. The CDR3 is 16 amino acids. Germline CDR1 MGHRA, CDR2 YSYEKL. The V segment lost 0 bases and the J segment 7 bases; nucleotides outside the gene matches: 10.

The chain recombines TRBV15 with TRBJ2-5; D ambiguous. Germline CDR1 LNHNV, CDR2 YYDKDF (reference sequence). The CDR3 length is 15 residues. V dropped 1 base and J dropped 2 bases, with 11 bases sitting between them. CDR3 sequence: CATSRARVRQETQYF. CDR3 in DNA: TGTGCCACCAGCAGAGCACGGGTACGGCAAGAGACCCAGTACTTC.

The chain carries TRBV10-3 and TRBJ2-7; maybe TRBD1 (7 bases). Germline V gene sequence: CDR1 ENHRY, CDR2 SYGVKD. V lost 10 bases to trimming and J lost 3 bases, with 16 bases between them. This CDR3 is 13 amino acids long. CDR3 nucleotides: TGTGCCACCGCGGGACAGTCAGACTACGAGCAGTACTTC. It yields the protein CATAGQSDYEQYF.

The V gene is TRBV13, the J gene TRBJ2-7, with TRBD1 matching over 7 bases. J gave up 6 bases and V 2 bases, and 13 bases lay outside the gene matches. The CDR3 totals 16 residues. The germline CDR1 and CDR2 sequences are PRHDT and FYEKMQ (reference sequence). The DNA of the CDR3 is TGTGCCAGCAGCTTAAACAAAGGACAGGCTTTCCCCGAGCAGTACTTC. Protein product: CASSLNKGQAFPEQYF.

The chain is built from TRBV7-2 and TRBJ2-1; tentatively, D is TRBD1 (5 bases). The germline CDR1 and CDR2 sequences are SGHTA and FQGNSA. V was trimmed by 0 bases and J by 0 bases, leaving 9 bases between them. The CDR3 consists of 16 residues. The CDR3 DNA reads TGTGCCAGCAGCTTAGCGGCGACAGACTCCTACAATGAGCAGTTCTTC. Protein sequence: CASSLAATDSYNEQFF.

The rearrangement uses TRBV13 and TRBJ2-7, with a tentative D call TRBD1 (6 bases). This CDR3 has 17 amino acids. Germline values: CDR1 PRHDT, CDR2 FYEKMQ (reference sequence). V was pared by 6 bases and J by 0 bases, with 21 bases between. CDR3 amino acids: CASSLGHRIASSYEQYF. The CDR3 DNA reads TGTGCCAGCAGTTTGGGACACCGAATAGCTAGCTCCTACGAGCAGTACTTC. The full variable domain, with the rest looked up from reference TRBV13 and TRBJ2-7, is AAGVIQSPRHLIKEKRETATLKCYPIPRHDTVYWYQQGPGQDPQFLISFYEKMQSDKGSIPDRFSAQQFSDYHSELNMSSLELGDSALYFCASSLGHRIASSYEQYFGPGTRLTVT.

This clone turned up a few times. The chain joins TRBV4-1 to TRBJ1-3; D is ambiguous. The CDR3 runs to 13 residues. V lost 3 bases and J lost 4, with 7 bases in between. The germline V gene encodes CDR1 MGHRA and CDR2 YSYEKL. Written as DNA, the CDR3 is TGCGCCAGCAGCCAGGGCGTCGGAAACACCATATATTTT. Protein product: CASSQGVGNTIYF.

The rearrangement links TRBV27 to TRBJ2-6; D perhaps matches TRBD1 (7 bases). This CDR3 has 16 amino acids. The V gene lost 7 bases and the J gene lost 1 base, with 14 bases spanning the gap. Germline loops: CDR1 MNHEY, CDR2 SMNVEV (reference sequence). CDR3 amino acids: CASTYRGGSGANVLTF. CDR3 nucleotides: TGTGCCAGCACCTACAGGGGAGGATCTGGGGCCAACGTCCTGACTTTC.

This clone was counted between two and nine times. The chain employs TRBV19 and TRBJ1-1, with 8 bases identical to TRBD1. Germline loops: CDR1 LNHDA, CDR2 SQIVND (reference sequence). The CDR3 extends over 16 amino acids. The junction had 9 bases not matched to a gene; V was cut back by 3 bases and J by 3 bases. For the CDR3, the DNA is TGTGCCAGTAGTATGGTCAGGGGGCTCGATGACACTGAAGCTTTCTTT. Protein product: CASSMVRGLDDTEAFF.

CDR3 residues: CASSLTGVNTEAFF. DNA for the CDR3: TGTGCCAGCAGCTTGACAGGGGTTAACACTGAAGCTTTCTTT. The chain couples TRBV7-9 to TRBJ1-1; 8 bases map to TRBD1. The germline V gene encodes CDR1 SEHNR and CDR2 FQNEAQ (reference sequence). CDR3 length: 14 residues. The junction had 2 bases not matched to a gene; V was cut back by 3 bases and J by 2 bases.

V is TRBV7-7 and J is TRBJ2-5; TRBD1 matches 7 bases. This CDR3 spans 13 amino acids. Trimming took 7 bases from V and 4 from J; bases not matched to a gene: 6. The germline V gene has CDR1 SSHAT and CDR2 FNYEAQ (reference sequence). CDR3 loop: CASTLGGSETQYF. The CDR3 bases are TGTGCCAGCACCCTAGGGGGCTCAGAGACCCAGTACTTC.

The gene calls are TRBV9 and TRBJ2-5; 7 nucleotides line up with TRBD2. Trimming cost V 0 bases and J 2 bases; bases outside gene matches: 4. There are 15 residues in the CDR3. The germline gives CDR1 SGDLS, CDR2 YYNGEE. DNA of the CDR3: TGTGCCAGCAGCGTAGGGGAGGGATTACAAGAGACCCAGTACTTC. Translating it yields CASSVGEGLQETQYF.

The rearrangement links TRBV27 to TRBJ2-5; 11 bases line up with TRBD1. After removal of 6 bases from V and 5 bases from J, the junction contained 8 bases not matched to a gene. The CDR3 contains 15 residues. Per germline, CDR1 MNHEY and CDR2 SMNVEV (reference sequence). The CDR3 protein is CASSYQDRGRETQYF. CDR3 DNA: TGTGCCAGCAGCTACCAGGACAGGGGGCGTGAGACCCAGTACTTC.

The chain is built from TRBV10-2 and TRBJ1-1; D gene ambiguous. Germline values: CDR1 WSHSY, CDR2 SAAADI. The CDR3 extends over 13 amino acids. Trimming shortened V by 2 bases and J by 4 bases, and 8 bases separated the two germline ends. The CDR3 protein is CASSERSPTEAFF. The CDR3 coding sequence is TGCGCCAGCAGTGAGAGAAGCCCCACTGAAGCTTTCTTT.

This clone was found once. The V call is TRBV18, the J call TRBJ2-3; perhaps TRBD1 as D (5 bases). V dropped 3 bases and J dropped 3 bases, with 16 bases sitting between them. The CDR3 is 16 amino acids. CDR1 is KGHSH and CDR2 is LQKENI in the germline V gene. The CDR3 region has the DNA TGTGCCAGCTCACCGCCAGGGAAGGTTTTAACAGATACGCAGTATTTT. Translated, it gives CASSPPGKVLTDTQYF.

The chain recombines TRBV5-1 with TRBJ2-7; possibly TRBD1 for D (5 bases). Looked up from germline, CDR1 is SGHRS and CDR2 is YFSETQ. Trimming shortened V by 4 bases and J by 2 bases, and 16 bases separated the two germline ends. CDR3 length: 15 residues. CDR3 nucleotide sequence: TGCGCCAGCAGCAAGACCGGCAGGGAAACCTACGAGCAGTACTTC. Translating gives CASSKTGRETYEQYF. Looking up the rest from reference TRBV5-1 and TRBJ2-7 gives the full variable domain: KAGVTQTPRYLIKTRGQQVTLSCSPISGHRSVSWYQQTPGQGLQFLFEYFSETQRNKGNFPGRFSGRQFSNSRSEMNVSTLELGDSALYLCASSKTGRETYEQYFGPGTRLTVT.